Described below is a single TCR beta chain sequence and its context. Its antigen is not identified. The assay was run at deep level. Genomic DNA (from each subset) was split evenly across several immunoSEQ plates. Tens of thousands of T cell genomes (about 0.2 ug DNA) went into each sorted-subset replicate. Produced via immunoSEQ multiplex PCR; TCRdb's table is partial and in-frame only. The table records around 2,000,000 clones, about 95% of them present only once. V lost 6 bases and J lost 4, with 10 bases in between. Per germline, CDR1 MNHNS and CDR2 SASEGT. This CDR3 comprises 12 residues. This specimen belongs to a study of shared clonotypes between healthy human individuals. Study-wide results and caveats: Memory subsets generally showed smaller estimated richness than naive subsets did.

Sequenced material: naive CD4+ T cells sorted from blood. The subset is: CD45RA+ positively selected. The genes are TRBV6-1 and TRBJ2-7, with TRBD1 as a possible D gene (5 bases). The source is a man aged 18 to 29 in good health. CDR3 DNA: TGTGCCAGCAGCTTGACAGTTTACGAGCAGTACTTC. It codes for CASSLTVYEQYF.